The rows below give T cell receptor beta chains drawn from one sample of a study of control samples from healthy donors and cancer patients. Produced via immunoSEQ multiplex PCR; TCRdb's table is partial and in-frame only. The sample carries some 200,000 clones, around 94% recorded once. The sequencing input was blood. These receptors all come from a man aged 45-65 years in good health. Each CDR3 is given with its conserved first and last residue. The D gene is left open where the match is weak. Clone size is not always given. Where it is, it says once, few, many or a class for expanded clones.

J,D,size,V,DNA,CDR3
TRBJ2-2,.,once,TRBV3-1/TRBV3-2,TGTGCCAGCAGCCACCCCCTTGGAGGTACCGGGGAGCTGTTTTTT,CASSHPLGGTGELFF
TRBJ2-7,TRBD1,few,TRBV7-8,TGTGCCAGCAGCACCGGGACAGGGTCCTACGAGCAGTACTTC,CASSTGTGSYEQYF
TRBJ2-7,TRBD2,.,TRBV6-5,TGTGCCAGCAGACCAGGGAAGGGAGGGACGAACGAGCAGTACTTC,CASRPGKGGTNEQYF
TRBJ1-4,.,.,TRBV18,TGTGCCAGCTCTGCAGGCGCCGAAAATGAAAAACTGTTTTTT,CASSAGAENEKLFF
TRBJ2-7,.,.,TRBV30,TGTGCCTGGAGTGTACGGGCAGGATCGTACGAGCAGTACTTC,CAWSVRAGSYEQYF
TRBJ1-6,.,.,TRBV18,TGTGCCAGCTCACAAATCCGGGGGGGGGATTCACCCCTCCACTTT,CASSQIRGGDSPLHF
TRBJ1-2,.,.,TRBV19,TGTGCCAGTACTCCCCCCGGGATCGACTATGGCTACACCTTC,CASTPPGIDYGYTF
TRBJ2-3,.,.,TRBV2,TGTGCCAGCAGCGGACTCTCAGGGGATACGCAGTATTTT,CASSGLSGDTQYF
TRBJ2-7,.,.,TRBV7-6,TGTGCCAGCAGCTTAATTCCGGGGGCGAGTGAGCAGTACTTC,CASSLIPGASEQYF
TRBJ2-3,.,once,TRBV29-1,TGCAGCCTGAAGCAGTCGGTCACAGATACGCAGTATTTT,CSLKQSVTDTQYF
TRBJ2-7,TRBD2,.,TRBV28,TGTGCCGGCGGGGGGAATCGGTACGAGCAGTACTTC,CAGGGNRYEQYF
TRBJ2-6,.,.,TRBV6-1,TGTGCCAGCAGTGAATTGGGTTTAGGGATCGGGGCCAACGTCCTGACTTTC,CASSELGLGIGANVLTF
TRBJ2-1,.,.,TRBV19,TGTGCCAGTAGTATGGTCCCGGGAGACAATGAGCAGTTCTTC,CASSMVPGDNEQFF
TRBJ2-2,.,.,TRBV12-3/TRBV12-4,TGTGCCAGCAGTTTCTCCGGGGAGCTGTTTTTT,CASSFSGELFF
TRBJ2-5,.,.,TRBV19,TGTGCCAGTAGTATGAGGGACAAGGGGTCGGAGACCCAGTACTTC,CASSMRDKGSETQYF
TRBJ1-5,.,.,TRBV29-1,TGCAGCGTTGGTTGGCAGGGCAATCAGCCCCAGCATTTT,CSVGWQGNQPQHF
TRBJ1-3,.,.,TRBV7-8,TGTGCCAGCAGCTTAAGGGGAGTGAGCTCTGGAAACACCATATATTTT,CASSLRGVSSGNTIYF
TRBJ2-3,TRBD2,.,TRBV24-1,TGTGCCACCAGTGATCCTGGACTAGAAAGAGATACGCAGTATTTT,CATSDPGLERDTQYF
TRBJ1-5,.,.,TRBV5-1,TGCGCCAGCAGCTTGGCGGGGAGTAGCAATCAGCCCCAGCATTTT,CASSLAGSSNQPQHF
TRBJ2-1,.,.,TRBV4-1,TGCGCCAGCAGCCCCCCCACGAACTACAATGAGCAGTTCTTC,CASSPPTNYNEQFF
TRBJ1-1,.,.,TRBV29-1,TGCAGCGTTGAAGAGATAGGGTGGAACACTGAAGCTTTCTTT,CSVEEIGWNTEAFF
TRBJ1-1,.,once,TRBV7-2,TGTGCCAGCAGCACGATAACTGAAGCTTTCTTT,CASSTITEAFF
TRBJ1-1,.,.,TRBV5-1,TGCGCCAGCAGCCCCATCCAAGGGGGTACTGAAGCTTTCTTT,CASSPIQGGTEAFF
TRBJ1-2,.,.,TRBV5-5,TGTGCCAGCAGCTTGGTGGCAGGGTTACACTATGGCTACACCTTC,CASSLVAGLHYGYTF
TRBJ2-2,TRBD1,.,TRBV29-1,TGCAGCGCCGGGACAGGGGTAGGGGGGGAGCTGTTTTTT,CSAGTGVGGELFF
TRBJ1-3,.,.,TRBV9,TGTGCCAGCAGCGTAGAGGACTCTGGAAACACCATATATTTT,CASSVEDSGNTIYF
TRBJ2-5,.,.,TRBV4-1,TGCGCCAGCAGCCAACTACAGGGAGTCCAAGAGACCCAGTACTTC,CASSQLQGVQETQYF
TRBJ1-2,.,.,TRBV7-2,TGTGCCAGCAGCTCCACCGGGACCCCTCTCGGCTACACCTTC,CASSSTGTPLGYTF
TRBJ2-3,TRBD2,once,TRBV11-2,TGTGCCAGCAGCTTAGGGGACTACCTTTCAGATACGCAGTATTTT,CASSLGDYLSDTQYF
TRBJ2-1,.,.,TRBV10-1,TGCGCCAGCAGTGAAAACTACAACAATGAGCAGTTCTTC,CASSENYNNEQFF
TRBJ1-1,.,once,TRBV5-1,TGCGCCAGCAGCTTGGGGTACACTGAAGCTTTCTTT,CASSLGYTEAFF
TRBJ2-3,TRBD2,.,TRBV9,TGTGCCAGCAGCGTAGCTGGGGTAGCGGGGGAGGTGGAGCAGTATTTT,CASSVAGVAGEVEQYF
TRBJ2-1,TRBD2,.,TRBV3-1/TRBV3-2,TGTGCCAGCAGCCAAAGTCGGACTAGCGTATTCTACAATGAGCAGTTCTTC,CASSQSRTSVFYNEQFF
TRBJ2-7,.,.,TRBV11-2,TGTGCCAGCAGCTTAACCGATTACGGGGAGCAGTACTTC,CASSLTDYGEQYF
TRBJ1-4,.,.,TRBV6-4,TGTGCCGGAGGGACGAATCGTGGAGACGAAAAACTGTTTTTT,CAGGTNRGDEKLFF
TRBJ1-6,.,.,TRBV19,TGTGCCAGTAGTATATCCTTACAGGGTAGGGATAATTCACCCCTCCACTTT,CASSISLQGRDNSPLHF
TRBJ1-1,.,.,TRBV18,TGTGCCAGCCCCTTTCTCACAGGGCTTAACACTGAAGCTTTCTTT,CASPFLTGLNTEAFF
TRBJ1-1,.,.,TRBV11-2,TGTGCCAGCAGCTTAGTCAGGGAAGTAGAAGCTTTCTTT,CASSLVREVEAFF
TRBJ1-2,TRBD1,.,TRBV5-8,TGTGCCAGCAGCGAGGCCGGGACAGCCTACTATGGCTACACCTTC,CASSEAGTAYYGYTF
TRBJ2-5,TRBD2,.,TRBV7-8,TGTGCCAGCAGCCTAGATCCGGGCGGGGGTTCCCAAGAGACCCAGTACTTC,CASSLDPGGGSQETQYF
TRBJ2-5,TRBD1,.,TRBV27,TGTGCCAGCAGTCCTTCGGCCGGGACAGGGAACTTCCAAGAGACCCAGTACTTC,CASSPSAGTGNFQETQYF